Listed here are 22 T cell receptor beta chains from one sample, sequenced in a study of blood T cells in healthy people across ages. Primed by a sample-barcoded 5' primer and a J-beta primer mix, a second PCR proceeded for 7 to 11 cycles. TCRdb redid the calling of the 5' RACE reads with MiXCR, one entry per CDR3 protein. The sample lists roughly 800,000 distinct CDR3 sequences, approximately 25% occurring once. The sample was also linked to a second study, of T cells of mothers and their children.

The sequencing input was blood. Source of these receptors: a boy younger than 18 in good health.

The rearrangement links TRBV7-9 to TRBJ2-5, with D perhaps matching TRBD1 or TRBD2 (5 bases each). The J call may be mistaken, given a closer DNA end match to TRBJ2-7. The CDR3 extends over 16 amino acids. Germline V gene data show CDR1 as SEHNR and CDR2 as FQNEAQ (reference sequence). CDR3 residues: CASSLEGRRSSYEQYF. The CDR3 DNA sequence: TGTGCCAGCAGTCTCGAGGGGCGGCGTAGCTCCTACGAGCAGTACTTC.

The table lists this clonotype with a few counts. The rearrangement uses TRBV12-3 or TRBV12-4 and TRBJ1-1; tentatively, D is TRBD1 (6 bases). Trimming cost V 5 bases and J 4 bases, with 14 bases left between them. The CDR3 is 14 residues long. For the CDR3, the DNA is TGTGCCAGCAGTCCGATGGGGGCAGGCACTGAAGCTTTCTTT. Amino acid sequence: CASSPMGAGTEAFF.

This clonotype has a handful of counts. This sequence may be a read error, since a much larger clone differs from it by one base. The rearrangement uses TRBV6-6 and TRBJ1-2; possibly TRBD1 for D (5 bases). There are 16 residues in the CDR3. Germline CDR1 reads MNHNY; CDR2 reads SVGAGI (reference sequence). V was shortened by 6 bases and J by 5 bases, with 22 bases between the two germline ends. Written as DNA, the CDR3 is TGTGCCAGCAGCCACGACCTTCAGGGATTGGGATATGGCTACACCTTC. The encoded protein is CASSHDLQGLGYGYTF.

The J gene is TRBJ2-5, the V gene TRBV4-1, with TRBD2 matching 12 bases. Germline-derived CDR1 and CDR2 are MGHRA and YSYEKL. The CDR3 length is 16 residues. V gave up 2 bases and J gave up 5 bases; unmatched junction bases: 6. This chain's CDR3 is CASSQRLAGVGETQYF. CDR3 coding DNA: TGCGCCAGCAGCCAAAGACTAGCGGGGGTGGGTGAGACCCAGTACTTC.

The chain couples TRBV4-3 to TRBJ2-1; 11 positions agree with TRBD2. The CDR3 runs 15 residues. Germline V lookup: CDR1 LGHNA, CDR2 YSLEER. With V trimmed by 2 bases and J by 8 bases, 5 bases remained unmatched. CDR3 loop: CASSQLAGGVYEQFF. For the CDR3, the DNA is TGCGCCAGCAGCCAACTAGCGGGAGGAGTCTATGAGCAGTTCTTC.

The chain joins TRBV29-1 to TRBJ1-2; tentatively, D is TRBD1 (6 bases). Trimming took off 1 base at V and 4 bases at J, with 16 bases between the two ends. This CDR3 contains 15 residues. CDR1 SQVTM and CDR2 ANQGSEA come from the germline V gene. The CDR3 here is CSVEANRQVAYGYTF. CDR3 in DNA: TGCAGCGTTGAAGCCAACCGACAGGTTGCCTATGGCTACACCTTC.

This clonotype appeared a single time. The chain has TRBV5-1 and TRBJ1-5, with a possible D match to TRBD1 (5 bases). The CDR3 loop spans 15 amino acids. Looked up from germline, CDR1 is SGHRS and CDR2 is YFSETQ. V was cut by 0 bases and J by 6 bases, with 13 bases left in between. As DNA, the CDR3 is TGCGCCAGCAGCTTGGGGGGCGGGGACGGTCAGCCCCAGCATTTT. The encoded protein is CASSLGGGDGQPQHF.

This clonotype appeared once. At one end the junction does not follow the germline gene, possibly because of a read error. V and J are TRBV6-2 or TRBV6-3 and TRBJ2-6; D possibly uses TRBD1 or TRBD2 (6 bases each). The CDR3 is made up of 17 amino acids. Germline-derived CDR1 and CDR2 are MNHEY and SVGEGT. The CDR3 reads CASSGGTRGSGANVPTF. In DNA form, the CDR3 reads TGTGCCAGCAGTGGCGGGACACGCGGCTCTGGGGCCAACGTCCCGACTTTC.

Here the CDR3 DNA reads TGCAGCACCCGACAGGGATACAATGAGCAGTTCTTC. This sequence encodes CSTRQGYNEQFF. This sequence joins TRBV29-1 and TRBJ2-1, with TRBD1 matching over 7 bases. The length of the CDR3 is 12 residues. V shed 8 bases, J shed 4 bases, and the junction held 5 bases outside the gene matches. In germline, CDR1 is SQVTM, CDR2 ANQGSEA.

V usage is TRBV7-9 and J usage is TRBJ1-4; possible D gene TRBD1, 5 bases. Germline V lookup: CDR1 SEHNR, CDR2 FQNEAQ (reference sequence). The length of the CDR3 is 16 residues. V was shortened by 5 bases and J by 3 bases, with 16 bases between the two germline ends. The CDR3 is CASSPSGAGPNEKLFF. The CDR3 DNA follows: TGTGCCAGCAGCCCTAGCGGGGCAGGCCCTAATGAAAAACTGTTTTTT.

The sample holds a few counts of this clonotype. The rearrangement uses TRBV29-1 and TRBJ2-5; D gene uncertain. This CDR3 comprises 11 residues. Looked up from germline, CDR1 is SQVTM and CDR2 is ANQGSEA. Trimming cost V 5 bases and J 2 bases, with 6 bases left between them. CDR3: CSVLVQETQYF. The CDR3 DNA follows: TGCAGCGTTCTCGTACAAGAGACCCAGTACTTC.

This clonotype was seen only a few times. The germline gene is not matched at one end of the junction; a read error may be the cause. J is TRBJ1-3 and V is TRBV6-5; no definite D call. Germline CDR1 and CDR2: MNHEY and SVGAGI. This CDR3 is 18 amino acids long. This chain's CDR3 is CANSSNQGLGYSGNTIYF. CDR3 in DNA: TGTGCCAACAGTTCCAATCAAGGACTAGGGTACTCTGGAAACACCATATATTTT.

CDR3 DNA sequence: TGTGCCAGCAGCGTAGGAACGGGGGGGCCAGGAGGAGAGACCCAGTACTTC. Translating it yields CASSVGTGGPGGETQYF. The J gene is TRBJ2-5, the V gene TRBV9; 8 bases agree with TRBD2. V shed 0 bases, J shed 4 bases, and the junction held 11 bases outside the gene matches. From germline, CDR1 is SGDLS and CDR2 YYNGEE. The length of the CDR3 is 17 residues.

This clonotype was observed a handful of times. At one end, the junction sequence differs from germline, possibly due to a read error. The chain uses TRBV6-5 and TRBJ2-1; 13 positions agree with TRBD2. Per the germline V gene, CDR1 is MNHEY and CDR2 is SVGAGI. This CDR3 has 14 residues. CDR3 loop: CASSYSGLAGVTNF. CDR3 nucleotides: TGTGCCAGCAGTTACTCCGGACTAGCGGGGGTAACAAACTTC.

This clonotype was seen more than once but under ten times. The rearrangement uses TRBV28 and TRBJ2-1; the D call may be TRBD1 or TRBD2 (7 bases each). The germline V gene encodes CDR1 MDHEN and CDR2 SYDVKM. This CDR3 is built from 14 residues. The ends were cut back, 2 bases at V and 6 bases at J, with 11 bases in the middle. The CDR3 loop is CASSLQGGRNEQFF. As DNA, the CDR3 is TGTGCCAGCAGTTTACAGGGGGGGCGCAATGAGCAGTTCTTC.

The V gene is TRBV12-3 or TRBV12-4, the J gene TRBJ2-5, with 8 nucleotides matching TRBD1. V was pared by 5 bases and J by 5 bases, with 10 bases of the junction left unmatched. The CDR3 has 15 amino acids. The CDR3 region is CASSRTGYGEETQYF. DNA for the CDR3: TGTGCCAGCAGTCGGACAGGGTATGGGGAGGAGACCCAGTACTTC.

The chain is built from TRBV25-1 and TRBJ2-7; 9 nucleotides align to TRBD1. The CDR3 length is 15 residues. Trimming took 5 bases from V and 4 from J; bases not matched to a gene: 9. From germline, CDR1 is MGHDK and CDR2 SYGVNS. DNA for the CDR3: TGTGCCAGCAGTACGCTGGACAGGGGAAGGTACGAGCAGTACTTC. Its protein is CASSTLDRGRYEQYF.

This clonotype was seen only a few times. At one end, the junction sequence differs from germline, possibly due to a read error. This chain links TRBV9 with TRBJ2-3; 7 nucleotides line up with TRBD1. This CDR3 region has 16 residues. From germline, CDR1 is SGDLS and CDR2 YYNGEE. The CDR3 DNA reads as TGTGCCAGCAGCCCCCCAGGGGGATGGAGCACAGATACGCGGTATTTT. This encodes CASSPPGGWSTDTRYF.

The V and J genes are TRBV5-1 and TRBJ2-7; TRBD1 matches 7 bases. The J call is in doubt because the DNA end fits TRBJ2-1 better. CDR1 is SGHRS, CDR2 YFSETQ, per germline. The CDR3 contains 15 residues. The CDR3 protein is CASRTGAESYNEQFF. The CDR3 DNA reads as TGCGCCAGTCGAACAGGGGCGGAATCCTACAATGAGCAGTTCTTC.

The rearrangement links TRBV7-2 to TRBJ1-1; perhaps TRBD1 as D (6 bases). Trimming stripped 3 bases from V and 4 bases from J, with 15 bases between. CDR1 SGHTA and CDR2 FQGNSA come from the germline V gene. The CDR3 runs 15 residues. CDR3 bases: TGTGCCAGCAGCTTGAATAGAGGGGGTGCCACTGAAGCTTTCTTT. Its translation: CASSLNRGGATEAFF. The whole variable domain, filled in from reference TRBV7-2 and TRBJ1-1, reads GAGVSQSPSNKVTEKGKDVELRCDPISGHTALYWYRQSLGQGLEFLIYFQGNSAPDKSGLPSDRFSAERTGGSVSTLTIQRTQQEDSAVYLCASSLNRGGATEAFFGQGTRLTVV.

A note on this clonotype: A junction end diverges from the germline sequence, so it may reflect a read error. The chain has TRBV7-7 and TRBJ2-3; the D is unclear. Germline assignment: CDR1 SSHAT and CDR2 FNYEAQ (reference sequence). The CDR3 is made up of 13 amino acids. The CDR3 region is CASSAQITDTQYF. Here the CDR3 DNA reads TGTGCTAGCAGCGCCCAGATTACAGATACGCAGTATTTT.

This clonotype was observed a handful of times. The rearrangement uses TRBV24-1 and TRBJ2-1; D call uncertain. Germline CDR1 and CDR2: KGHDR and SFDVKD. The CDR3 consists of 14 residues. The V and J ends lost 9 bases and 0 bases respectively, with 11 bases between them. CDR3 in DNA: TGTGCCACCCCCCAACCTAGCTCCTACAATGAGCAGTTCTTC. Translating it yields CATPQPSSYNEQFF.